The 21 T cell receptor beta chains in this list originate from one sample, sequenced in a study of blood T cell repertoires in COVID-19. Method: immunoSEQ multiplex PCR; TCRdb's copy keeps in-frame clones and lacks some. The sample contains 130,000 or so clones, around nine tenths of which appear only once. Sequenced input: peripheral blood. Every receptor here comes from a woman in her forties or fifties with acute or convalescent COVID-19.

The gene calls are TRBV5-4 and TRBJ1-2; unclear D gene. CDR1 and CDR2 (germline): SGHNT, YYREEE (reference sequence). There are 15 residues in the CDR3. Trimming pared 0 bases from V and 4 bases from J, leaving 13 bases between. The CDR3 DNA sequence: TGTGCCAGCAGCTTGGGTCAGGCGCAAACCTATGGCTACACCTTC. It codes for CASSLGQAQTYGYTF.

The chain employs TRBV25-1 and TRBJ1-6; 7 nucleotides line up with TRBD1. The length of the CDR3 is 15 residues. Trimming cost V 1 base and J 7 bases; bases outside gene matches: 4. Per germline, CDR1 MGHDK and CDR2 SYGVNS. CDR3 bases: TGTGCCAGCAGTGAATGGGGGACAGACAATTCACCCCTCCACTTT. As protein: CASSEWGTDNSPLHF.

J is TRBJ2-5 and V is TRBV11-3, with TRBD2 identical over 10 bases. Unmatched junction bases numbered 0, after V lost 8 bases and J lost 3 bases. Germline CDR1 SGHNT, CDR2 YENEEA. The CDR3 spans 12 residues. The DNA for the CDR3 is TGTGCCAGCGGGACTAGCGAAGAGACCCAGTACTTC. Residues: CASGTSEETQYF.

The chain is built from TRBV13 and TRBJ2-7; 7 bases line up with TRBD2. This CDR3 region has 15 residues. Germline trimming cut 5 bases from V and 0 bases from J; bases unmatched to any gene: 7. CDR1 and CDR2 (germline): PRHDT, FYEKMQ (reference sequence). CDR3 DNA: TGTGCCAGCAGCCCCGGCTGGGACTACTCCTACGAGCAGTACTTC. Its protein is CASSPGWDYSYEQYF.

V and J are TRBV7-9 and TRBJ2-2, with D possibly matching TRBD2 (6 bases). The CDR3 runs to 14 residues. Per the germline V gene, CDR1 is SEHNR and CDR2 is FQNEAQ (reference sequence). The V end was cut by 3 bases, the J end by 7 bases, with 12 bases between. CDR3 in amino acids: CASSFRLVGGELFF. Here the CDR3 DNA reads TGTGCCAGCAGCTTTAGACTAGTTGGCGGGGAGCTGTTTTTT.

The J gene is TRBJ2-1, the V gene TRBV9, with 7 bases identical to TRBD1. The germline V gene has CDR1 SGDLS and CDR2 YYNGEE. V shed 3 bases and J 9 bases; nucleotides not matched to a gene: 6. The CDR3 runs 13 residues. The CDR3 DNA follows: TGTGCCAGCAGCGAGACAGGGTTGGGTGAGCAGTTCTTC. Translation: CASSETGLGEQFF.

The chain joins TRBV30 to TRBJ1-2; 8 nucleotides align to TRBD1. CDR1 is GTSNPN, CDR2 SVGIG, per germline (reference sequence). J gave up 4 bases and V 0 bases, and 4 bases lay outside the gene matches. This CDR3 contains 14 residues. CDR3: CAWSVLGQAYGYTF. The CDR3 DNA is TGTGCCTGGAGTGTACTGGGACAGGCCTATGGCTACACCTTC.

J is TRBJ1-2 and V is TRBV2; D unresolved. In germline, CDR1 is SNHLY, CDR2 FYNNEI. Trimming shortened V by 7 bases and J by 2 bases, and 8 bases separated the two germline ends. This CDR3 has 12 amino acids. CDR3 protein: CASTWANYGYTF. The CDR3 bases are TGTGCCAGCACCTGGGCCAACTATGGCTACACCTTC.

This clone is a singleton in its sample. CDR3: CASSPESGSQFF. Written as DNA, the CDR3 is TGTGCCAGCAGCCCGGAGTCCGGGTCACAGTTCTTC. The chain is built from TRBV7-8 and TRBJ2-1; D gene unclear. Looked up from germline, CDR1 is SGHVS and CDR2 is FQNEAQ. Trimming took off 5 bases at V and 13 bases at J, with 15 bases between the two ends. This CDR3 has 12 residues. Variable domain in full (rest from reference TRBV7-8 and TRBJ2-1): GAGVSQSPRYKVAKRGQDVALRCDPISGHVSLFWYQQALGQGPEFLTYFQNEAQLDKSGLPSDRFFAERPEGSVSTLKIQRTQQEDSAVYLCASSPESGSQFFGPGTRLTVL.

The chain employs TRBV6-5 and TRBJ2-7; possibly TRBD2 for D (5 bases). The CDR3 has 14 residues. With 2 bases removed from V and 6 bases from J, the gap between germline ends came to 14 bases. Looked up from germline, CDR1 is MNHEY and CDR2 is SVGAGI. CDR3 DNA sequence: TGTGCCAGCAGTTACACGAGGGCCCTTTCCGAGCAGTACTTC. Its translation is CASSYTRALSEQYF.

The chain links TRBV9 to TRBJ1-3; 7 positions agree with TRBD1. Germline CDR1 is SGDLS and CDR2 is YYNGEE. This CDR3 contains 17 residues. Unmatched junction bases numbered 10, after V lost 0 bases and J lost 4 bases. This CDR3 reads CASSVEVIRGNGNTIYF. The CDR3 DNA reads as TGTGCCAGCAGCGTAGAAGTTATCAGGGGGAACGGAAACACCATATATTTT. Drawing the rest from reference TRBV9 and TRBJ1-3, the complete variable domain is DSGVTQTPKHLITATGQRVTLRCSPRSGDLSVYWYQQSLDQGLQFLIQYYNGEERAKGNILERFSAQQFPDLHSELNLSSLELGDSALYFCASSVEVIRGNGNTIYFGEGSWLTVV.

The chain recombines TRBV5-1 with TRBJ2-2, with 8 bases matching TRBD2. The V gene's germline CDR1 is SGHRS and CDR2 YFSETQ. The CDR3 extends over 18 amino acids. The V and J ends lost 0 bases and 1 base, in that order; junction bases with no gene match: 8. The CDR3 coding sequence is TGCGCCAGCAGCTTGGAGGCTAGCGGGTTATTGAACACCGGGGAGCTGTTTTTT. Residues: CASSLEASGLLNTGELFF. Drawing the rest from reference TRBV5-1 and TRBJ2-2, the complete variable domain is KAGVTQTPRYLIKTRGQQVTLSCSPISGHRSVSWYQQTPGQGLQFLFEYFSETQRNKGNFPGRFSGRQFSNSRSEMNVSTLELGDSALYLCASSLEASGLLNTGELFFGEGSRLTVL.

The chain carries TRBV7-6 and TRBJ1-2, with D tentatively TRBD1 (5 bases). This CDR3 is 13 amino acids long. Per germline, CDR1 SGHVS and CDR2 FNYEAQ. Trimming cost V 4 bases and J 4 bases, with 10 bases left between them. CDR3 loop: CASSWQGTYGYTF. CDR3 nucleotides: TGTGCCAGCAGCTGGCAGGGAACCTATGGCTACACCTTC.

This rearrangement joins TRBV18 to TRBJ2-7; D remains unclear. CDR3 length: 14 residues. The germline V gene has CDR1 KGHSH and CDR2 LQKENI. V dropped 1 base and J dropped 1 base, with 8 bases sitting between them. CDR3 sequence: CASSPQAGSYEQYF. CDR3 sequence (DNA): TGTGCCAGCTCACCACAGGCAGGTTCCTACGAGCAGTACTTC.

The CDR3 loop is CASSRTGYSPLHF. DNA for the CDR3: TGTGCCAGCAGCCGGACAGGTTATTCACCCCTCCACTTT. V and J are TRBV12-3 or TRBV12-4 and TRBJ1-6; TRBD1 agrees at 7 bases. With V trimmed by 6 bases and J by 8 bases, 4 bases remained unmatched. There are 13 residues in the CDR3.

CDR3 sequence (DNA): TGTGCCAGTAGTATCAGGGATTCACCCCTCCACTTT. This translates into CASSIRDSPLHF. The chain employs TRBV19 and TRBJ1-6, with D possibly matching TRBD1 (5 bases). This CDR3 is built from 12 residues. Germline values: CDR1 LNHDA, CDR2 SQIVND (reference sequence). V was clipped by 3 bases and J by 8 bases, with 5 bases between them.

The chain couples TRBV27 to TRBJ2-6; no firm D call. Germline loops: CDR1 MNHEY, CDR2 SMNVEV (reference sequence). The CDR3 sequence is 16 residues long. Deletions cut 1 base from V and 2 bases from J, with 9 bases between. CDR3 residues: CASSLFSAAGANVLTF. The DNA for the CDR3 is TGTGCCAGCAGTTTATTTTCGGCGGCTGGGGCCAACGTCCTGACTTTC.

This CDR3 is CASSFQGVDGYTF. The CDR3 DNA is TGTGCCAGCAGCTTTCAGGGGGTGGATGGCTACACCTTC. This chain connects TRBV13 to TRBJ1-2, with 7 positions matching TRBD1. There are 13 residues in the CDR3. The germline CDR1 and CDR2 sequences are PRHDT and FYEKMQ (reference sequence). V lost 3 bases to trimming and J lost 6 bases; unmatched junction nucleotides: 4. Together with reference TRBV13 and TRBJ1-2, the CDR3 gives the full variable domain: AAGVIQSPRHLIKEKRETATLKCYPIPRHDTVYWYQQGPGQDPQFLISFYEKMQSDKGSIPDRFSAQQFSDYHSELNMSSLELGDSALYFCASSFQGVDGYTFGSGTRLTVV.

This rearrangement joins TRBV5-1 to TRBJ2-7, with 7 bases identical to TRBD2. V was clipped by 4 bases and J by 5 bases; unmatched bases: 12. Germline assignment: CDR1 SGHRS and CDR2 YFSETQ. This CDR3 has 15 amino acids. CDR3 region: CASSLNGGSGNEQYF. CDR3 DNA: TGCGCCAGCAGCCTTAACGGCGGGAGTGGGAACGAGCAGTACTTC.

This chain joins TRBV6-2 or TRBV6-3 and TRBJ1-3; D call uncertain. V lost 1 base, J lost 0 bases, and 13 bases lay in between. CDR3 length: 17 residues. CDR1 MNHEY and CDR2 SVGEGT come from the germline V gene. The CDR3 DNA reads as TGTGCCAGCAGTTACTGGTTGCGACATCTCTCTGGAAACACCATATATTTT. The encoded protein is CASSYWLRHLSGNTIYF.

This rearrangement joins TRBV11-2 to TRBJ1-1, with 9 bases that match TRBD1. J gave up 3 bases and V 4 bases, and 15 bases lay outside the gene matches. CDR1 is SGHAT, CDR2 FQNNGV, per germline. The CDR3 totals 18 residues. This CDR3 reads CASSSITGTGFSDTEAFF. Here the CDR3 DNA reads TGTGCCAGCAGCTCAATTACCGGGACAGGGTTTTCGGACACTGAAGCTTTCTTT.